This record covers a single T cell receptor beta chain. Its specificity is not known. The CDR3 is 13 amino acids. Trimming cost V 2 bases and J 3 bases, with 8 bases left between them. The germline CDR1 and CDR2 sequences are MDHEN and SYDVKM. These data come from a study of radiotherapy plus CTLA-4 blockade in lung cancer. Study summary: Among patients, roughly 18% showed objective responses, and roughly 31% had disease control. General study points: Best predicting response, reportedly, were early blood T cell clone dynamics, with interferon-beta. TCR clones from tumors expanded in blood after radiotherapy plus ipilimumab.

Sequencing used immunoSEQ multiplex PCR; TCRdb keeps in-frame clones, though not all of them. This table has approximately 41,000 clones, more than 60% appearing once. Sequencing used peripheral blood, obtained from a patient treated with radiotherapy plus ipilimumab. The source is a human donor with non-small cell lung cancer who had stable disease on radiotherapy plus ipilimumab. V usage is TRBV28 and J usage is TRBJ2-7; D remains ambiguous. The CDR3 nucleotides read TGTGCCAGCAGTTTAGTATCCGGCTACGAGCAGTACTTC. It is translated as CASSLVSGYEQYF.